Listed here are 25 T cell receptor beta chains from one sample, sequenced in a study of blood T cells in healthy people across ages. A sample-barcoded 5' primer and a J-beta primer mix were used in a second PCR of roughly 6 to 12 cycles. Using its own MiXCR run on the 5' RACE reads, TCRdb lists one record per CDR3 protein. The sample yields 650,000 to 700,000 distinct CDR3 sequences, over 40% seen once. Input material: blood. The source of these receptors is a woman of 80 years or more in good health.

This clonotype occurred a few times. The CDR3 DNA is TGCAGTGCCCATGACAACGCACAAGAGACCCAGTACTTC. This gives the protein CSAHDNAQETQYF. The chain uses TRBV20-1 and TRBJ2-5; unclear D gene. V lost 6 bases and J lost 2, with 13 bases in between. The CDR3 runs to 13 residues. The V gene's germline CDR1 is DFQATT and CDR2 SNEGSKA (reference sequence).

V gene TRBV7-2 combines with J gene TRBJ2-3; D is uncertain. The germline CDR1 and CDR2 sequences are SGHTA and FQGNSA. V lost 5 bases and J 5 bases, leaving 8 bases between the germline ends. This CDR3 is 12 amino acids long. The CDR3, as DNA: TGTGCCAGCAGCCCCCTTATAGATACGCAGTATTTT. Its protein product is CASSPLIDTQYF.

V usage is TRBV5-5 and J usage is TRBJ2-4, with 9 bases aligning to TRBD1. CDR3 length: 16 residues. CDR1 SGHKS and CDR2 YYEKEE come from the germline V gene (reference sequence). The V segment lost 0 bases and the J segment 4 bases; nucleotides outside the gene matches: 5. The CDR3 spells CASSLGTGTGKNIQYF. The CDR3 DNA reads as TGTGCCAGCAGCTTGGGTACCGGGACAGGGAAAAACATTCAGTACTTC.

This clonotype appeared many times. The V gene is TRBV20-1, the J gene TRBJ2-7; either TRBD1 or TRBD2 may supply D (5 bases each). The CDR3 sequence is 15 residues long. Germline CDR1 is DFQATT and CDR2 is SNEGSKA (reference sequence). The V and J ends lost 3 bases and 1 base respectively, with 16 bases between them. DNA for the CDR3: TGCAGTGCTAGCGATATGGGGACCTTATCCTACGAGCAGTACTTC. This codes for CSASDMGTLSYEQYF.

This clonotype has more than one count but fewer than ten. V is TRBV4-2 and J is TRBJ2-1; 9 bases line up with TRBD1. Germline V gene data show CDR1 as LGHNA and CDR2 as YNFKEQ. The CDR3 runs to 15 residues. V shed 4 bases, J shed 5 bases, and the junction held 6 bases outside the gene matches. CDR3 protein: CASSRLDRGDNEQFF. The DNA of the CDR3 is TGTGCCAGCAGCCGATTGGACAGGGGAGACAATGAGCAGTTCTTC.

In this sample, this clonotype turned up a few times. The CDR3 spells CSASQREGASYEQYF. In DNA, the CDR3 is TGCAGTGCTAGCCAGAGGGAGGGAGCTTCGTACGAGCAGTACTTC. The V gene is TRBV20-1, the J gene TRBJ2-7; 7 bases agree with TRBD2. J lost 4 bases, V lost 3 bases, and 12 bases had no gene match. The germline V gene encodes CDR1 DFQATT and CDR2 SNEGSKA (reference sequence). The CDR3 sequence is 15 residues long.

The V call is TRBV20-1, the J call TRBJ2-3, with 9 nucleotides matching TRBD2. V trimming: 5 bases; J trimming: 2 bases; junction bases outside the gene matches: 8. The V gene's germline CDR1 is DFQATT and CDR2 SNEGSKA (reference sequence). This CDR3 region has 15 residues. The CDR3 DNA follows: TGCAGTGCTGAGACTAGCGGATTCCCCACAGATACGCAGTATTTT. Residues: CSAETSGFPTDTQYF.

The V call is TRBV7-2, the J call TRBJ2-7; no reliable D call. The J call is uncertain, as TRBJ2-5 better fits the DNA end. From germline, CDR1 is SGHTA and CDR2 FQGNSA. The CDR3 consists of 12 residues. The CDR3 here is CASSFYQETQYF. CDR3 DNA: TGTGCCAGCAGCTTCTATCAGGAGACCCAGTACTTC.

The CDR3: CASSLLGEGREFF. CDR3 bases: TGCGCCAGCAGCTTGTTGGGGGAGGGCCGGGAGTTCTTC. The chain links TRBV5-1 to TRBJ2-1; 7 bases map to TRBD2. CDR1 is SGHRS, CDR2 YFSETQ, per germline. V gave up 1 base and J gave up 14 bases; unmatched junction bases: 9. The CDR3 extends over 13 amino acids. The variable domain in full, with the rest retrieved from reference TRBV5-1 and TRBJ2-1, is KAGVTQTPRYLIKTRGQQVTLSCSPISGHRSVSWYQQTPGQGLQFLFEYFSETQRNKGNFPGRFSGRQFSNSRSEMNVSTLELGDSALYLCASSLLGEGREFFGPGTRLTVL.

This chain uses TRBV12-3 or TRBV12-4 with TRBJ2-1, with D possibly being TRBD2 (5 bases). V lost 5 bases, J lost 3 bases, and 11 bases lay in between. There are 14 residues in the CDR3. The CDR3 spells CASSPRRNYNEQFF. The CDR3 region has the DNA TGTGCCAGCAGTCCAAGGAGGAACTACAATGAGCAGTTCTTC.

CDR3 amino acids: CASSSHGTEDSPLHF. The CDR3 nucleotides read TGTGCCAGCAGTTCCCACGGGACAGAGGATTCACCCCTCCACTTT. The chain links TRBV12-3 or TRBV12-4 to TRBJ1-6; the match to TRBD1 covers 7 bases. This CDR3 spans 15 amino acids. Trimming removed 4 bases from V and 8 bases from J; junction bases left unmatched: 8.

On this clonotype: Given a much more abundant clone one base away, this may be a read error. This rearrangement joins TRBV12-3 or TRBV12-4 to TRBJ2-1, with D maybe TRBD2 (5 bases). This CDR3 is 13 amino acids long. The CDR3 nucleotides are TGTGCCAGCAGGGCGGGTACCTACAGTGAGCAGTTCTTC. It codes for CASRAGTYSEQFF.

V and J are TRBV21-1 and TRBJ2-7; the listed D gene, TRBD1, was not tested against the DNA. TRBV21-1 is a pseudogene. This CDR3 is 11 amino acids long. CDR3 residues: CASSKWGRPYF. The CDR3 nucleotides are TGTGCCAGCAGCAAGTGGGGCCGACCGTACTTC.

This clonotype was seen a handful of times. This sequence may be a read error, since a much larger clone differs from it by one base. The chain has TRBV9 and TRBJ2-5; no firm D call. The J call may be incorrect, as the DNA end agrees better with TRBJ2-1. CDR1 and CDR2 (germline): SGDLS, YYNGEE. The CDR3 sequence is 13 residues long. Here the CDR3 reads CASSVGGQETQFF. The DNA of the CDR3 is TGTGCCAGCAGCGTAGGCGGCCAAGAGACCCAGTTCTTC.

On this clonotype itself: Being one base from a much bigger clone, this may be a read error. V gene TRBV5-1 combines with J gene TRBJ2-5; 7 bases are shared with TRBD1. The CDR3 loop spans 13 amino acids. The germline gives CDR1 SGHRS, CDR2 YFSETQ. CDR3 sequence reads: CASSQTGSEAQYF. The CDR3 coding sequence is TGCGCCAGCAGCCAGACAGGGTCAGAGGCCCAGTACTTC.

J is TRBJ2-5 and V is TRBV30; 8 bases map to TRBD2. V trimming: 3 bases; J trimming: 11 bases; junction bases outside the gene matches: 14. CDR1 GTSNPN and CDR2 SVGIG come from the germline V gene (reference sequence). CDR3 length: 14 residues. The CDR3 protein is CAWSRGGWGNEQYF. The CDR3 DNA follows: TGTGCCTGGAGCCGGGGGGGATGGGGCAATGAGCAGTACTTC.

The chain joins TRBV5-1 to TRBJ1-1; weak D call: TRBD1 (6 bases). CDR3 length equals 14 residues. V was shortened by 5 bases and J by 5 bases, with 16 bases between the two germline ends. The germline V gene encodes CDR1 SGHRS and CDR2 YFSETQ. The DNA of the CDR3 is TGCGCCAGCAGTCGTCCAGGGGAAGGGACTGAAGCTTTCTTT. It translates to CASSRPGEGTEAFF.

This clonotype was counted only a few times. The rearrangement links TRBV7-3 to TRBJ2-3, with D tentatively TRBD2 (7 bases). There are 14 residues in the CDR3. V was trimmed by 0 bases and J by 10 bases, leaving 14 bases between them. Germline lookup yields CDR1 SGHTA and CDR2 FQGTGA. This CDR3 reads CASSLTSLGGPQYF. CDR3 nucleotides: TGTGCCAGCAGCTTAACTTCCCTGGGGGGGCCGCAGTATTTT.

The chain is built from TRBV9 and TRBJ2-1, with D perhaps TRBD1 (6 bases). Germline V gene data show CDR1 as SGDLS and CDR2 as YYNGEE. Trimming took 3 bases from V and 4 from J, leaving 8 bases between them. The CDR3 has 13 residues. The CDR3 spells CASSEGEYNEQFF. The CDR3 region has the DNA TGTGCCAGCAGCGAGGGGGAATACAATGAGCAGTTCTTC.

This chain joins TRBV27 and TRBJ2-3; possibly TRBD1 for D (6 bases). The CDR3 is made up of 15 amino acids. The V end lost 2 bases, the J end lost 3 bases, and 12 bases lay between the germline ends. CDR1 is MNHEY, CDR2 SMNVEV, per germline (reference sequence). CDR3 protein: CASSLGGTRTDTQYF. Written as DNA, the CDR3 is TGTGCCAGCAGTTTAGGGGGCACAAGGACAGATACGCAGTATTTT.

This rearrangement joins TRBV12-3 or TRBV12-4 to TRBJ2-1; 10 nucleotides line up with TRBD1. The CDR3 spans 17 residues. With 6 bases clipped from V and 4 bases from J, the junction kept 12 bases outside the gene matches. In DNA form, the CDR3 reads TGTGCCAGCAGCCAAAGACGACAGGGGGCTTCTTACAATGAGCAGTTCTTC. Amino acids: CASSQRRQGASYNEQFF.

This chain joins TRBV20-1 and TRBJ2-4, with 9 bases fitting TRBD1. V shed 1 base, J shed 6 bases, and the junction held 7 bases outside the gene matches. CDR3 size: 15 residues. The germline V gene has CDR1 DFQATT and CDR2 SNEGSKA (reference sequence). The CDR3 DNA follows: TGCAGTGCTAGAGTGAGGGGGACAGGGTTAAACATTCAGTACTTC. Its translation is CSARVRGTGLNIQYF.

This clonotype was seen repeatedly, ten times or more. The chain joins TRBV7-9 to TRBJ2-3, with D hard to call. Germline V gives CDR1 SEHNR, CDR2 FQNEAQ (reference sequence). Trimming removed 8 bases from V and 4 bases from J, with 13 bases in between. The CDR3 sequence is 13 residues long. CDR3 loop: CASLIWAADTQYF. The CDR3 coding sequence is TGTGCCAGCTTAATCTGGGCGGCAGATACGCAGTATTTT.

The chain joins TRBV10-3 to TRBJ2-3, with D possibly being TRBD2 (6 bases). Germline CDR1 is ENHRY and CDR2 is SYGVKD. The V end lost 2 bases, the J end lost 4 bases, and 13 bases lay between the germline ends. The CDR3 consists of 15 residues. As DNA, the CDR3 is TGTGCCATCAGTGAGGGCCTGTCGGGGGCAGATACGCAGTATTTT. Amino acids: CAISEGLSGADTQYF.

This clonotype has just a few counts. This rearrangement joins TRBV7-2 to TRBJ1-5; D is unclear. V lost 4 bases and J 0 bases, leaving 7 bases between the germline ends. The V gene's germline CDR1 is SGHTA and CDR2 FQGNSA. This CDR3 has 14 residues. The DNA of the CDR3 is TGTGCCAGCAGCTCGATGTATAGCAATCAGCCCCAGCATTTT. Amino acids: CASSSMYSNQPQHF.